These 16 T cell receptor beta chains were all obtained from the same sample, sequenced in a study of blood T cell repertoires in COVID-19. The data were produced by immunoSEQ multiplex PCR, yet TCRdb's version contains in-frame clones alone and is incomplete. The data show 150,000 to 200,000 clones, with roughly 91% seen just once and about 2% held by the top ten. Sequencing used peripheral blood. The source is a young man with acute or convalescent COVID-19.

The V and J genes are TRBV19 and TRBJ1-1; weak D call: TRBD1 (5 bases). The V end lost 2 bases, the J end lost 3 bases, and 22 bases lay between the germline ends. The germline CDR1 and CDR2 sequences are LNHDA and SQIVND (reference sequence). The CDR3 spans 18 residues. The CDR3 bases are TGTGCCAGTAGTATACGGGCGGGAACAGGAGTCCTCCACACTGAAGCTTTCTTT. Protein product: CASSIRAGTGVLHTEAFF.

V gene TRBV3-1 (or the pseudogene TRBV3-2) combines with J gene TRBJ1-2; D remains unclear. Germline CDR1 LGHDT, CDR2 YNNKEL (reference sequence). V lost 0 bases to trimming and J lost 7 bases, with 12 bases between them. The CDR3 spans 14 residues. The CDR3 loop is CASSQDAGTGGYTF. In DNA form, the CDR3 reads TGTGCCAGCAGCCAAGATGCGGGAACCGGTGGCTACACCTTC.

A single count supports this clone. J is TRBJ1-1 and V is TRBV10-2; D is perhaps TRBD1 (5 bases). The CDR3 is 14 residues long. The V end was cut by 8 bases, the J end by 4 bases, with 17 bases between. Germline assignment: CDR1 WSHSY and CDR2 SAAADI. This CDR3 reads CASERSGGGTEAFF. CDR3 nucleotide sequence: TGCGCCAGCGAGAGATCGGGGGGGGGCACTGAAGCTTTCTTT.

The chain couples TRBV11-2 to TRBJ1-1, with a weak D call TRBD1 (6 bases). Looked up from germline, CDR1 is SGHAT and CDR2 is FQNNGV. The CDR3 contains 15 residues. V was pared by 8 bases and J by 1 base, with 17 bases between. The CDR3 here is CASVGGGFANTEAFF. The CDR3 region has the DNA TGTGCCAGCGTAGGGGGGGGGTTTGCGAACACTGAAGCTTTCTTT.

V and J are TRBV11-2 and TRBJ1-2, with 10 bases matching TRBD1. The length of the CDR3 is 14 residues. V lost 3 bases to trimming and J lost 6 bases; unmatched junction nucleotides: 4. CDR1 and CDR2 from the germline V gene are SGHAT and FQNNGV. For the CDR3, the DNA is TGTGCCAGCAGCTTGACAGGGGGCGCAGATGGCTACACCTTC. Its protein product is CASSLTGGADGYTF.

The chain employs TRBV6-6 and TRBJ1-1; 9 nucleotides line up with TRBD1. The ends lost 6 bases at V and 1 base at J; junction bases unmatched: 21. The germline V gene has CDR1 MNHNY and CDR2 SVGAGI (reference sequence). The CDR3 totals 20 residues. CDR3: CASSRRSGQGPSQKNTEAFF. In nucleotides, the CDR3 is TGTGCCAGCAGCCGGAGATCGGGACAGGGACCTTCGCAAAAGAACACTGAAGCTTTCTTT.

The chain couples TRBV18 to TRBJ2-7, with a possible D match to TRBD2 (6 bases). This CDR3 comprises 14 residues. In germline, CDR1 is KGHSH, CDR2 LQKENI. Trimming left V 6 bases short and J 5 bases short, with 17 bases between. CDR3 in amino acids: CASSPVGGINEQYF. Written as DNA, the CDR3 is TGTGCCAGCTCCCCCGTCGGGGGTATAAACGAGCAGTACTTC. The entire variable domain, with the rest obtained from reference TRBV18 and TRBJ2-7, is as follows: NAGVMQNPRHLVRRRGQEARLRCSPMKGHSHVYWYRQLPEEGLKFMVYLQKENIIDESGMPKERFSAEFPKEGPSILRIQQVVRGDSAAYFCASSPVGGINEQYFGPGTRLTVT.

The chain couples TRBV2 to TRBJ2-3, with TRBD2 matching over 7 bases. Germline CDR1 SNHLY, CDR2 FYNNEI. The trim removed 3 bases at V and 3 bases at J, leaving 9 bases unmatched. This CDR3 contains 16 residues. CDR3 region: CASSELAWGGTDTQYF. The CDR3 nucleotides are TGTGCCAGCAGTGAGCTAGCATGGGGGGGGACAGATACGCAGTATTTT. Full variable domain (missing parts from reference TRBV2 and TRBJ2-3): EPEVTQTPSHQVTQMGQEVILRCVPISNHLYFYWYRQILGQKVEFLVSFYNNEISEKSEIFDDQFSVERPDGSNFTLKIRSTKLEDSAMYFCASSELAWGGTDTQYFGPGTRLTVL.

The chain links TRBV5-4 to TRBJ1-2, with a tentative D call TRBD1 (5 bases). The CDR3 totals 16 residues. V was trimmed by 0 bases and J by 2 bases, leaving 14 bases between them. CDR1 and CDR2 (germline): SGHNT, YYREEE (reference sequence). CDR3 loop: CASSLGGSDLNYGYTF. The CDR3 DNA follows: TGTGCCAGCAGCTTGGGGGGCAGCGATTTAAACTATGGCTACACCTTC.

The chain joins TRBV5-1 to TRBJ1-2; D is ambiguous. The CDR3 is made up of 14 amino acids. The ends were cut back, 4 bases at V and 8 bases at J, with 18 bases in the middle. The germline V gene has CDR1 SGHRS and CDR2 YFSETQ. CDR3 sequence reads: CASSPPGGQYGYTF. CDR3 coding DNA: TGCGCCAGCAGCCCGCCTGGAGGGCAGTACGGCTACACCTTC.

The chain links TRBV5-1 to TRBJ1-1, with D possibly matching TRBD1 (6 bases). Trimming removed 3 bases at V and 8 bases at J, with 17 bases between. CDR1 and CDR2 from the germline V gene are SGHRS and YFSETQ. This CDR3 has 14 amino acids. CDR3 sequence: CASSSLGGPSEAFF. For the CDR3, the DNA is TGCGCCAGCAGCTCCCTCGGGGGGCCGTCGGAAGCTTTCTTT.

The CDR3: CATSGTSGRNQFF. CDR3 nucleotides: TGTGCCACCAGTGGGACTAGCGGGAGGAATCAGTTCTTC. V and J are TRBV24-1 and TRBJ2-1; 14 positions match TRBD2. This CDR3 region has 13 residues. Germline-derived CDR1 and CDR2 are KGHDR and SFDVKD. The V gene end was trimmed by 5 bases and the J gene end by 13 bases; junction bases not matched to a gene: 3.

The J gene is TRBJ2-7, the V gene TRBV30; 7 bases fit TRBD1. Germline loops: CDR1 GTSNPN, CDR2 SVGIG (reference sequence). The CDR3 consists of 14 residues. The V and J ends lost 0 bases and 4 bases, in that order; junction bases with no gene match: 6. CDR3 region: CAWSVERGLYEQYF. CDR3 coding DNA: TGTGCCTGGAGTGTAGAGAGGGGGCTGTACGAGCAGTACTTC.

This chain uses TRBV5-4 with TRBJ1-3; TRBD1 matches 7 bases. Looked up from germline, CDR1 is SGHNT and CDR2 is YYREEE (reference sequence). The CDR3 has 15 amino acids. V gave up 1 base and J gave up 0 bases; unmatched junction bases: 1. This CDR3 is CASSLRGLSGNTIYF. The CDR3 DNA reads TGTGCCAGCAGCTTGAGGGGGCTCTCTGGAAACACCATATATTTT.

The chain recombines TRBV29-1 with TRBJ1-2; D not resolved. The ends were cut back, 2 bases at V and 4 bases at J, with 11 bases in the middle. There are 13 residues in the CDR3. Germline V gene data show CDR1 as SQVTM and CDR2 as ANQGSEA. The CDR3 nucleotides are TGCAGCGTTGAAATTGGCAGAGGCTATGGCTACACCTTC. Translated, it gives CSVEIGRGYGYTF.

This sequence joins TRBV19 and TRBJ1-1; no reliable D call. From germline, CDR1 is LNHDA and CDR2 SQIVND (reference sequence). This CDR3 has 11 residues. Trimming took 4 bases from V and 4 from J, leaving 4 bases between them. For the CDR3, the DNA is TGTGCCAGTAGTAAGCCCACTGAAGCTTTCTTT. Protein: CASSKPTEAFF.